The 17 T cell receptor beta chains presented below share a single source sample, sequenced in a study of blood T cell repertoires in COVID-19. Libraries were prepared by immunoSEQ multiplex PCR; TCRdb keeps only in-frame clonotypes and omits some of them. The sample consists of under 300,000 clones, roughly 85% of them appearing once. Sequencing was carried out using PBMCs or T cells enriched from blood (not recorded which). The source of these receptors is a woman between 45 and 65 years old who had been exposed to COVID-19.

The chain links TRBV5-5 to TRBJ1-2; tentative D call: TRBD1 (5 bases). The CDR3 loop spans 16 amino acids. V lost 3 bases and J 2 bases, leaving 17 bases between the germline ends. The V gene's germline CDR1 is SGHKS and CDR2 YYEKEE (reference sequence). The CDR3 DNA sequence: TGTGCCAGCAGCTCCCAGGAGGGGCGAGGCAACTATGGCTACACCTTC. This sequence encodes CASSSQEGRGNYGYTF.

J is TRBJ1-6 and V is TRBV19, with 10 bases identical to TRBD1. The CDR3 extends over 14 amino acids. Germline V lookup: CDR1 LNHDA, CDR2 SQIVND (reference sequence). With 7 bases clipped from V and 10 bases from J, the junction kept 7 bases outside the gene matches. The CDR3 loop reads CASTSRDRGSPLHF. In DNA, the CDR3 is TGTGCCAGTACCTCACGGGACAGGGGATCACCCCTCCACTTT. Full variable domain (missing parts from reference TRBV19 and TRBJ1-6): DGGITQSPKYLFRKEGQNVTLSCEQNLNHDAMYWYRQDPGQGLRLIYYSQIVNDFQKGDIAEGYSVSREKKESFPLTVTSAQKNPTAFYLCASTSRDRGSPLHFGNGTRLTVT.

To note about this clone: The sample contains more than one DNA sequence encoding this CDR3. The genes are TRBV9 and TRBJ1-1, with D uncertain. Trimming left V 4 bases short and J 8 bases short, with 9 bases between. Germline CDR1 reads SGDLS; CDR2 reads YYNGEE. The CDR3 is made up of 11 amino acids. DNA for the CDR3: TGTGCCAGCAGCCGCGGTACCGAAGCTTTCTTT. Protein sequence: CASSRGTEAFF.

This chain uses TRBV13 with TRBJ2-6, with 8 positions matching TRBD1. Germline V CDR1 and CDR2: PRHDT, FYEKMQ (reference sequence). The CDR3 is made up of 17 amino acids. V lost 5 bases, J lost 0 bases, and 6 bases stayed unmatched. CDR3 sequence (DNA): TGTGCCAGCAGCAGGACAGGGTGGGACTCTGGGGCCAACGTCCTGACTTTC. This gives the protein CASSRTGWDSGANVLTF.

The J gene is TRBJ1-1, the V gene TRBV7-9; 8 nucleotides match TRBD1. V lost 5 bases to trimming and J lost 8 bases; unmatched junction nucleotides: 19. The CDR3 sequence is 17 residues long. Germline V CDR1 and CDR2: SEHNR, FQNEAQ (reference sequence). The CDR3 DNA is TGTGCCAGCAGCCGCTTCCAGGGGGCTTTTCTTCGAGTCGAAGCTTTCTTT. Translation: CASSRFQGAFLRVEAFF.

The chain employs TRBV28 and TRBJ1-2; possible D gene TRBD1, 5 bases. The V end was cut by 3 bases, the J end by 7 bases, with 15 bases between. The germline CDR1 and CDR2 sequences are MDHEN and SYDVKM. There are 14 residues in the CDR3. CDR3 coding DNA: TGTGCCAGCAGTTTGCAGGGTTTGGGGTTTGGCTACACCTTC. It specifies CASSLQGLGFGYTF.

The chain's CDR3 is CSARDLPEQYF. The CDR3 nucleotides read TGCAGTGCTAGAGATCTACCTGAGCAGTACTTC. The chain employs TRBV20-1 and TRBJ2-7; no clear D gene. V lost 0 bases to trimming and J lost 7 bases, with 7 bases between them. This CDR3 has 11 amino acids. Germline V CDR1 and CDR2: DFQATT, SNEGSKA (reference sequence).

This clone came up once. The rearrangement joins TRBV28 to TRBJ2-1, with no clear D. Trimming removed 5 bases at V and 7 bases at J, with 12 bases between. The CDR3 length is 13 residues. The V gene's germline CDR1 is MDHEN and CDR2 SYDVKM. The CDR3 region is CASSLPTRNEQFF. The CDR3 DNA reads as TGTGCCAGCAGTCTGCCGACTCGGAATGAGCAGTTCTTC.

CDR3 DNA: TGTGCCAGCTCACCACCTGGGGGACAGCCCTACGAGCAGTACTTC. It codes for CASSPPGGQPYEQYF. This chain links TRBV18 with TRBJ2-7; 7 nucleotides agree with TRBD1. The CDR3 runs to 15 residues. Trimming cost V 0 bases and J 2 bases; bases outside gene matches: 4. The germline CDR1 and CDR2 sequences are KGHSH and LQKENI. The full variable domain, completed using reference TRBV18 and TRBJ2-7, is NAGVMQNPRHLVRRRGQEARLRCSPMKGHSHVYWYRQLPEEGLKFMVYLQKENIIDESGMPKERFSAEFPKEGPSILRIQQVVRGDSAAYFCASSPPGGQPYEQYFGPGTRLTVT.

The V gene is TRBV7-9, the J gene TRBJ1-3; no firm D call. Trimming left V 5 bases short and J 0 bases short, with 14 bases between. Germline CDR1 is SEHNR and CDR2 is FQNEAQ (reference sequence). The CDR3 loop spans 16 amino acids. CDR3: CASSESPVFSGNTIYF. CDR3 in DNA: TGTGCCAGCAGCGAATCCCCAGTATTCTCTGGAAACACCATATATTTT.

The V call is TRBV30, the J call TRBJ1-3; D gene unclear. Germline V lookup: CDR1 GTSNPN, CDR2 SVGIG (reference sequence). The V end was cut by 7 bases, the J end by 0 bases, with 10 bases between. The CDR3 is 13 amino acids. The DNA for the CDR3 is TGTGCCTCCACCCGGAGCTCTGGAAACACCATATATTTT. This encodes CASTRSSGNTIYF. The whole variable domain, remainder taken from reference TRBV30 and TRBJ1-3, is SQTIHQWPATLVQPVGSPLSLECTVEGTSNPNLYWYRQAAGRGLQLLFYSVGIGQISSEVPQNLSASRPQDRQFILSSKKLLLSDSGFYLCASTRSSGNTIYFGEGSWLTVV.

This clone occurred a few times. The rearrangement joins TRBV5-1 to TRBJ1-1; D is uncertain. CDR1 is SGHRS, CDR2 YFSETQ, per germline. V was trimmed by 6 bases and J by 7 bases, leaving 10 bases between them. This CDR3 contains 11 residues. Here the CDR3 reads CASTSTGEAFF. Written as DNA, the CDR3 is TGCGCCAGCACCTCGACGGGTGAAGCTTTCTTT.

V is TRBV2 and J is TRBJ2-7; 9 bases match TRBD1. The CDR3 covers 14 residues. Losses at the gene ends were 6 bases for V and 4 bases for J; bases not matched to a gene: 7. Germline CDR1 SNHLY, CDR2 FYNNEI. CDR3 sequence reads: CASRGTGGGYEQYF. CDR3 bases: TGTGCCAGCAGGGGAACAGGGGGCGGGTACGAGCAGTACTTC.

The rearrangement joins TRBV28 to TRBJ1-2; D perhaps matches TRBD1 (5 bases). V was trimmed by 5 bases and J by 3 bases, leaving 16 bases between them. CDR1 is MDHEN and CDR2 is SYDVKM in the germline V gene. The CDR3 runs 15 residues. CDR3 DNA sequence: TGTGCCAGCAGTCTTACCCCCGACAGCCACTATGGCTACACCTTC. Protein sequence: CASSLTPDSHYGYTF.

This chain connects TRBV7-2 to TRBJ2-3; D call uncertain. The CDR3 is 16 residues long. Trimming cost V 1 base and J 0 bases, with 11 bases left between them. Germline V lookup: CDR1 SGHTA, CDR2 FQGNSA. The CDR3 DNA sequence: TGTGCCAGCAGCTTAGAGTCCGGGTCTAGCACAGATACGCAGTATTTT. The encoded protein is CASSLESGSSTDTQYF.

The chain carries TRBV19 and TRBJ1-1; no reliable D call. Trimming took 5 bases from V and 1 from J, leaving 11 bases between them. This CDR3 is built from 14 residues. Germline CDR1 and CDR2: LNHDA and SQIVND (reference sequence). The CDR3: CASSPLIGNTEAFF. CDR3 nucleotide sequence: TGTGCCAGTAGTCCCCTGATCGGGAACACTGAAGCTTTCTTT.

This CDR3 reads CASSEVQTSGGATRQETQYF. The DNA of the CDR3 is TGTGCCAGCAGTGAAGTCCAAACTAGCGGGGGGGCAACTAGACAAGAGACCCAGTACTTC. J is TRBJ2-5 and V is TRBV6-1, with TRBD2 matching 13 bases. Germline CDR1 MNHNS, CDR2 SASEGT. This CDR3 has 20 amino acids. Trimming took 1 base from V and 2 from J; bases not matched to a gene: 13.